The clone carrying this TCR beta chain was counted many times. Its antigen is currently unknown. Library preparation for TCR beta used quantitative 5'-RACE with molecular barcodes. Each CDR3 protein is one row after TCRdb ran MiXCR on the 5' RACE reads. The sample lists under 55,000 distinct CDR3 sequences; 6.5% to 8% were seen once. CDR1 and CDR2 (germline): SGHRS, YFSETQ. V dropped 0 bases and J dropped 9; count of bases not matched to a gene: 7. The CDR3 is 15 residues long. These data originate in a study of CD8 T cells in ankylosing spondylitis. General study results and limits: What seemed typical of ankylosing spondylitis blood was a TCR beta motif built from roughly eight highly homologous variants.

The rearrangement links TRBV5-1 to TRBJ2-1; 9 nucleotides line up with TRBD1. The sample taken for sequencing was blood, either unsorted or a sorted T cell fraction (not recorded which). This receptor was identified in a female donor with ankylosing spondylitis or in good health (not recorded which). The CDR3 DNA is TGCGCCAGCAGCTTGGCCGGGACAGGGATTCTTGAGCAGTTCTTC. It is translated as CASSLAGTGILEQFF.